The source of this T cell receptor (beta chain) is a study of CD8+ T cells in alopecia areata. Germline assignment: CDR1 SGHNT and CDR2 YYREEE (reference sequence). There are 14 residues in the CDR3. V shed 4 bases and J shed 0 bases, with 9 bases lying between them. As the sequencing template, cDNA was produced by extracting RNA and reverse transcribing it. The protocol was immunoSEQ multiplex PCR, while the TCRdb copy is restricted to in-frame clones and leaves out a portion. The profile shows over 200,000 clones, around three fifths of them singletons. Lesional scalp tissue (obtained by punch biopsy) and peripheral blood were collected from alopecia areata patients. This clone turned up a few times.

The J gene is TRBJ2-3, the V gene TRBV5-4; D gene ambiguous. This receptor was obtained from a human donor with alopecia areata. The sample here was CD4+ T cells sorted from blood, taken at week 0. CDR3 DNA: TGTGCCAGCAGCCTTGGCCGTAGCACAGATACGCAGTATTTT. Amino acids: CASSLGRSTDTQYF. The full variable domain, completed using reference TRBV5-4 and TRBJ2-3, is ETGVTQSPTHLIKTRGQQVTLRCSSQSGHNTVSWYQQALGQGPQFIFQYYREEENGRGNFPPRFSGLQFPNYSSELNVNALELDDSALYLCASSLGRSTDTQYFGPGTRLTVL.